Shown below are 32 T cell receptor beta chains from a single sample sequenced in a study of T cell responses to AZD1222 COVID-19 vaccine (dated by TCRdb to the early 2020s). The time point label here, explained by the study, means: baseline before first vaccination. Read against the paper, the sample's treatment or condition label means: meningococcal conjugate vaccine given as trial control. Library creation used the immunoSEQ multiplex PCR assay. TCRdb stores this immuneACCESS table with in-frame sequences only. Part of the clones is absent; in the studies checked, under half of the shortfall reflects unresolved V genes, and no reason is known for the rest. Present in this sample are around 110,000 clones, 70% to 90% of which were seen just once. The ten largest make up 3.9% of the sample. The sequencing here drew on peripheral blood, taken on day 0 of MenACWY control vaccination. These receptors originate from an adult in good health.

The chain links TRBV14 to TRBJ1-4; 9 positions match TRBD1. Losses at the gene ends were 2 bases for V and 7 bases for J; bases not matched to a gene: 8. Germline-derived CDR1 and CDR2 are SGHDN and FVKESK. The CDR3 sequence is 16 residues long. CDR3 protein: CASSQPGDRASEKLFF. Written as DNA, the CDR3 is TGTGCCAGCAGCCAACCCGGGGACAGGGCTTCTGAAAAACTGTTTTTT.

The CDR3 nucleotides read TGTGCCAGCAGCCAAGATGCCCGAACAGAGTCGAACACTGAAGCTTTCTTT. It translates to CASSQDARTESNTEAFF. The chain uses TRBV3-1 (or the pseudogene TRBV3-2) and TRBJ1-1, with D unclear. V was trimmed by 0 bases and J by 1 base, leaving 15 bases between them. This CDR3 is 17 amino acids long. Germline values: CDR1 LGHDT, CDR2 YNNKEL (reference sequence).

The chain combines TRBV4-2 with TRBJ1-5; possibly TRBD1 for D (6 bases). The V end lost 0 bases, the J end lost 0 bases, and 12 bases lay between the germline ends. Germline CDR1 and CDR2: LGHNA and YNFKEQ. This CDR3 is built from 17 residues. For the CDR3, the DNA is TGTGCCAGCAGCCAAGACCCCGGACAGATTAGCAATCAGCCCCAGCATTTT. Translated: CASSQDPGQISNQPQHF.

The rearrangement joins TRBV28 to TRBJ1-1; 9 bases match TRBD1. Per germline, CDR1 MDHEN and CDR2 SYDVKM. V lost 3 bases and J lost 8; bases outside the gene matches: 7. The CDR3 loop spans 14 amino acids. CDR3 loop: CASSFLSGTGEAFF. The DNA for the CDR3 is TGTGCCAGCAGTTTTCTCTCCGGGACAGGGGAAGCTTTCTTT.

The chain couples TRBV11-2 to TRBJ1-2; possibly TRBD1 for D (6 bases). Germline lookup yields CDR1 SGHAT and CDR2 FQNNGV. V shed 5 bases and J shed 7 bases, with 20 bases lying between them. The CDR3 covers 15 residues. This CDR3 reads CASSHRDFPSRGYTF. Written as DNA, the CDR3 is TGTGCCAGCAGCCACAGGGACTTCCCTAGCCGTGGCTACACCTTC.

This rearrangement joins TRBV7-2 to TRBJ2-5; D remains ambiguous. The ends were cut back, 3 bases at V and 0 bases at J, with 5 bases in the middle. The germline gives CDR1 SGHTA, CDR2 FQGNSA. CDR3 length: 13 amino acids. In DNA form, the CDR3 reads TGTGCCAGCAGCTTCGGGTACCAAGAGACCCAGTACTTC. This gives the protein CASSFGYQETQYF.

The chain combines TRBV7-2 with TRBJ2-1, with TRBD2 as a possible D gene (5 bases). CDR3 length: 13 residues. V was pared by 8 bases and J by 9 bases, with 17 bases between. The germline V gene encodes CDR1 SGHTA and CDR2 FQGNSA. The CDR3 sequence: CASSRAVEGEQFF. CDR3 DNA sequence: TGTGCCAGCTCCCGGGCCGTAGAGGGTGAGCAGTTCTTC.

The chain uses TRBV18 and TRBJ1-1; D not certain. V lost 3 bases to trimming and J lost 1 base, with 6 bases between them. The V gene's germline CDR1 is KGHSH and CDR2 LQKENI. This CDR3 contains 13 residues. CDR3 nucleotides: TGTGCCAGCTCACCGCGGGGGAACACTGAAGCTTTCTTT. It encodes CASSPRGNTEAFF. The full variable domain, rest sourced from reference TRBV18 and TRBJ1-1, is NAGVMQNPRHLVRRRGQEARLRCSPMKGHSHVYWYRQLPEEGLKFMVYLQKENIIDESGMPKERFSAEFPKEGPSILRIQQVVRGDSAAYFCASSPRGNTEAFFGQGTRLTVV.

The chain uses TRBV12-3 or TRBV12-4 and TRBJ2-3, with D hard to call. Trimming stripped 1 base from V and 7 bases from J, with 6 bases between. This CDR3 comprises 12 residues. CDR3 in amino acids: CASSLGVNTQYF. DNA for the CDR3: TGTGCCAGCAGTTTAGGGGTAAATACGCAGTATTTT.

The V gene is TRBV4-3, the J gene TRBJ2-7; D is uncertain. Germline V gene lookup returns CDR1 LGHNA and CDR2 YSLEER. There are 13 residues in the CDR3. V was pared by 0 bases and J by 3 bases, with 6 bases between. This CDR3 reads CASSQDAGYEQYF. In nucleotides, the CDR3 is TGCGCCAGCAGCCAAGATGCAGGCTACGAGCAGTACTTC.

The chain recombines TRBV4-1 with TRBJ1-1; D may be TRBD1 (5 bases). CDR3 length: 13 amino acids. Germline V gives CDR1 MGHRA, CDR2 YSYEKL. Trimming left V 0 bases short and J 13 bases short, with 15 bases between. CDR3 in amino acids: CASSQEVGRVDFF. CDR3 bases: TGCGCCAGCAGCCAAGAAGTTGGCAGGGTTGATTTCTTT.

V gene TRBV9 combines with J gene TRBJ1-6, with a weak D call TRBD1 (6 bases). This CDR3 is built from 15 residues. CDR1 and CDR2 (germline): SGDLS, YYNGEE. V was cut by 7 bases and J by 7 bases, with 18 bases left in between. As DNA, the CDR3 is TGTGCCAGCGGCAACTACAGGGACCCCAATTCACCCCTCCACTTT. It encodes CASGNYRDPNSPLHF.

V usage is TRBV6-2 or TRBV6-3 and J usage is TRBJ1-2; D gene ambiguous. The germline V gene encodes CDR1 MNHEY and CDR2 SVGEGT. CDR3 length: 16 amino acids. V lost 0 bases, J lost 1 base, and 12 bases lay in between. The CDR3 DNA sequence: TGTGCCAGCAGTTACTCGACACAGCACTTTAACTATGGCTACACCTTC. Protein sequence: CASSYSTQHFNYGYTF.

CDR3 in amino acids: CASSLQYNSPLHF. The CDR3 DNA sequence: TGTGCCAGCAGTTTACAGTATAATTCACCCCTCCACTTT. The rearrangement uses TRBV12-3 or TRBV12-4 and TRBJ1-6, with D unresolved. V lost 2 bases to trimming and J lost 4 bases, with 3 bases between them. This CDR3 region has 13 residues.

This chain joins TRBV7-3 and TRBJ1-1; 7 bases agree with TRBD1. The CDR3 consists of 15 residues. CDR1 is SGHTA, CDR2 FQGTGA, per germline. The junction had 6 bases not matched to a gene; V was cut back by 0 bases and J by 5 bases. In nucleotides, the CDR3 is TGTGCCAGCAGCTTAACGGCGGACAGGAGTACTGAAGCTTTCTTT. As protein: CASSLTADRSTEAFF. The full variable domain, with the rest looked up from reference TRBV7-3 and TRBJ1-1, is GAGVSQTPSNKVTEKGKYVELRCDPISGHTALYWYRQSLGQGPEFLIYFQGTGAADDSGLPNDRFFAVRPEGSVSTLKIQRTERGDSAVYLCASSLTADRSTEAFFGQGTRLTVV.

This clone was picked up one time. The rearrangement joins TRBV11-2 to TRBJ2-2; possible D gene TRBD2, 6 bases. The ends were cut back, 5 bases at V and 7 bases at J, with 20 bases in the middle. This CDR3 has 16 residues. The germline CDR1 and CDR2 sequences are SGHAT and FQNNGV. The chain's CDR3 is CASSGGLLVGGGELFF. CDR3 nucleotides: TGTGCCAGCAGCGGTGGACTATTGGTCGGTGGCGGGGAGCTGTTTTTT.

This clone was detected only a few times. The chain carries TRBV7-2 and TRBJ1-2; tentatively, D is TRBD1 (6 bases). CDR1 SGHTA and CDR2 FQGNSA come from the germline V gene. The CDR3 contains 15 residues. The V gene lost 1 base and the J gene lost 3 bases, with 12 bases spanning the gap. The CDR3, as DNA: TGTGCCAGCAGCTTAGATAGTGAGGGGGACTATGGCTACACCTTC. Protein product: CASSLDSEGDYGYTF. Drawing the rest from reference TRBV7-2 and TRBJ1-2, the complete variable domain is GAGVSQSPSNKVTEKGKDVELRCDPISGHTALYWYRQSLGQGLEFLIYFQGNSAPDKSGLPSDRFSAERTGGSVSTLTIQRTQQEDSAVYLCASSLDSEGDYGYTFGSGTRLTVV.

The CDR3 DNA reads TGTGCCAGCAGCTTGTACCGGGACAGTCCCTACGAGCAGTACTTC. This encodes CASSLYRDSPYEQYF. The rearrangement links TRBV5-6 to TRBJ2-7, with 7 nucleotides matching TRBD1. The V gene's germline CDR1 is SGHDT and CDR2 YYEEEE. The CDR3 consists of 15 residues. With 1 base clipped from V and 2 bases from J, the junction kept 6 bases outside the gene matches.

The chain recombines TRBV2 with TRBJ2-1, with D uncertain. From germline, CDR1 is SNHLY and CDR2 FYNNEI. CDR3 length equals 12 residues. Trimming removed 11 bases from V and 0 bases from J, with 8 bases in between. This chain's CDR3 is CASGFSYNEQFF. The CDR3 DNA sequence: TGTGCCTCCGGCTTCTCCTACAATGAGCAGTTCTTC. The whole variable domain, filled in from reference TRBV2 and TRBJ2-1, reads EPEVTQTPSHQVTQMGQEVILRCVPISNHLYFYWYRQILGQKVEFLVSFYNNEISEKSEIFDDQFSVERPDGSNFTLKIRSTKLEDSAMYFCASGFSYNEQFFGPGTRLTVL.

The chain carries TRBV6-4 and TRBJ2-1; perhaps TRBD2 as D (6 bases). This CDR3 contains 12 residues. The ends were cut back, 6 bases at V and 9 bases at J, with 12 bases in the middle. In germline, CDR1 is MRHNA, CDR2 SNTAGT. CDR3 region: CASSLQGGEQFF. The CDR3 region has the DNA TGTGCCAGCAGCCTCCAGGGAGGTGAGCAGTTCTTC.

V and J are TRBV2 and TRBJ1-2; D may be TRBD1 (5 bases). This CDR3 region has 15 residues. The V and J ends lost 1 base and 5 bases respectively, with 14 bases between them. Germline assignment: CDR1 SNHLY and CDR2 FYNNEI. Written as DNA, the CDR3 is TGTGCCAGCAGTGAAGTAGGCAGGGCTCTATATGGCTACACCTTC. This translates into CASSEVGRALYGYTF.

The chain couples TRBV2 to TRBJ1-2; TRBD1 might be the D (5 bases). Trimming shortened V by 3 bases and J by 3 bases, and 14 bases separated the two germline ends. The CDR3 length is 15 residues. CDR1 is SNHLY and CDR2 is FYNNEI in the germline V gene. The DNA for the CDR3 is TGTGCCAGCAGTGAGTCGGCAGGGAGGTACTATGGCTACACCTTC. Its translation is CASSESAGRYYGYTF.

This clone showed up just once. The chain links TRBV27 to TRBJ2-2; 8 positions match TRBD1. V lost 6 bases, J lost 8 bases, and 14 bases stayed unmatched. The CDR3 has 16 residues. Germline-derived CDR1 and CDR2 are MNHEY and SMNVEV (reference sequence). The CDR3 region has the DNA TGTGCCAGCAGCCATACCGCAGGGGGCCTGAGGGGGGAGCTGTTTTTT. Its protein is CASSHTAGGLRGELFF.

The genes are TRBV21-1 and TRBJ1-2. TRBV21-1 is given as a pseudogene. This CDR3 comprises 14 residues. CDR3 region: CASSKAKGLGGYTF. The CDR3 coding sequence is TGTGCCAGCAGCAAAGCGAAGGGCTTAGGGGGCTACACCTTC.

The gene calls are TRBV29-1 and TRBJ1-2; a possible D gene is TRBD1 (5 bases). The CDR3 extends over 15 amino acids. CDR1 and CDR2 from the germline V gene are SQVTM and ANQGSEA. V was pared by 6 bases and J by 0 bases, with 17 bases between. CDR3 sequence (DNA): TGCAGCGTAGGTCTGGGGCTCTCCTCTAACTATGGCTACACCTTC. Its translation is CSVGLGLSSNYGYTF.

J is TRBJ1-6 and V is TRBV28; D perhaps matches TRBD1 (6 bases). CDR3 length: 18 residues. Germline values: CDR1 MDHEN, CDR2 SYDVKM. Trimming took off 4 bases at V and 6 bases at J, with 22 bases between the two ends. CDR3 in DNA: TGTGCCAGCAGTTCAGGCACCGGGAGGGGGGTCGGTAATTCACCCCTCCACTTT. As protein: CASSSGTGRGVGNSPLHF.

This clone was detected once. The rearrangement links TRBV4-3 to TRBJ2-5; D is ambiguous. Trimming cost V 2 bases and J 2 bases, with 6 bases left between them. CDR1 and CDR2 (germline): LGHNA, YSLEER. The CDR3 has 13 residues. The DNA for the CDR3 is TGCGCCAGCAGCCAATACAGACAAGAGACCCAGTACTTC. It translates to CASSQYRQETQYF.

This clone was observed a few times. The V call is TRBV15, the J call TRBJ1-2; tentative D call: TRBD1 (6 bases). CDR3 length equals 16 residues. Trimming removed 7 bases at V and 0 bases at J, with 18 bases between. Per germline, CDR1 LNHNV and CDR2 YYDKDF (reference sequence). CDR3 in amino acids: CATNGQGNMANYGYTF. Written as DNA, the CDR3 is TGTGCCACCAATGGGCAGGGGAACATGGCTAACTATGGCTACACCTTC.

This clone was detected only a few times. The J gene is TRBJ2-1, the V gene TRBV2, with D hard to call. Deletions cut 1 base from V and 0 bases from J, with 7 bases between. Germline V gives CDR1 SNHLY, CDR2 FYNNEI. The CDR3 spans 15 residues. CDR3 sequence (DNA): TGTGCCAGCAGTGAAGGGGTGAGCTCCTACAATGAGCAGTTCTTC. It is translated as CASSEGVSSYNEQFF.

The V call is TRBV28, the J call TRBJ2-3; 10 nucleotides agree with TRBD1. Losses at the gene ends were 2 bases for V and 4 bases for J; bases not matched to a gene: 3. Germline V gene data show CDR1 as MDHEN and CDR2 as SYDVKM. This CDR3 spans 15 amino acids. CDR3 sequence reads: CASSLRTGGADTQYF. In DNA, the CDR3 is TGTGCCAGCAGTTTAAGGACAGGGGGAGCAGATACGCAGTATTTT. The complete variable domain, with remaining parts taken from reference TRBV28 and TRBJ2-3, reads DVKVTQSSRYLVKRTGEKVFLECVQDMDHENMFWYRQDPGLGLRLIYFSYDVKMKEKGDIPEGYSVSREKKERFSLILESASTNQTSMYLCASSLRTGGADTQYFGPGTRLTVL.

This clone was recorded a few times. V usage is TRBV28 and J usage is TRBJ1-4; D remains unclear. Germline lookup yields CDR1 MDHEN and CDR2 SYDVKM. Trimming shortened V by 8 bases and J by 6 bases, and 16 bases separated the two germline ends. The CDR3 extends over 14 amino acids. Written as DNA, the CDR3 is TGTGCCAGCGCTGTAGGGTCGGAAGATGAAAAACTGTTTTTT. This translates into CASAVGSEDEKLFF. The variable domain in full, completed from reference TRBV28 and TRBJ1-4, reads DVKVTQSSRYLVKRTGEKVFLECVQDMDHENMFWYRQDPGLGLRLIYFSYDVKMKEKGDIPEGYSVSREKKERFSLILESASTNQTSMYLCASAVGSEDEKLFFGSGTQLSVL.

The CDR3 sequence: CASSQGQGDDYGYTF. The CDR3 nucleotides are TGTGCCAGCAGCCAAGGGCAGGGGGACGACTATGGCTACACCTTC. V is TRBV3-1 (or the pseudogene TRBV3-2) and J is TRBJ1-2; 7 nucleotides align to TRBD1. The germline V gene encodes CDR1 LGHDT and CDR2 YNNKEL (reference sequence). The CDR3 runs 15 residues. The V and J ends lost 1 base and 3 bases, in that order; junction bases with no gene match: 5.